This T cell receptor (beta chain) was captured in a study of T cells in localized non-small cell lung cancer. Study results and caveats: Uninvolved adjacent lung showed peak T cell clonality, exceeding tumor. Longer survival (overall) was linked to higher T cell density in blood.

V lost 4 bases to trimming and J lost 2 bases, with 12 bases between them. CDR1 SGHRS and CDR2 YFSETQ come from the germline V gene. CDR3 length: 14 residues. The sampled adjacent lung lay at least 2 cm from the tumor margin and showed no atypia. Notes on this clone: Its antigen is as yet unknown.

Assay: immunoSEQ multiplex PCR; the TCRdb copy retains only in-frame clones and omits some. The sample lists about 1,500 clones; 20% to 25% were seen once. This clonotype was obtained from a female donor aged 60 or older with stage I squamous cell lung carcinoma. The J gene is TRBJ1-1, the V gene TRBV5-1; a weak D match, TRBD1 (6 bases). The sequencing used normal lung tissue next to the tumor, collected before any cancer treatment. The CDR3 coding sequence is TGCGCCAGCAGCCGGGGGCAGCCAAACACTGAAGCTTTCTTT. It is translated as CASSRGQPNTEAFF.